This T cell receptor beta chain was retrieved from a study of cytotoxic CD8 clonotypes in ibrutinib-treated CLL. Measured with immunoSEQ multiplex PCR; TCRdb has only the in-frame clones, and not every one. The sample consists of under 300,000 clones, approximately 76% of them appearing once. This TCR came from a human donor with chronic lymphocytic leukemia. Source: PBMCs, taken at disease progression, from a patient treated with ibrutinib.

CDR3 sequence: CASSSASGGTRGEQYF. CDR3 sequence (DNA): TGTGCCAGCAGCTCGGCTAGCGGGGGTACCAGGGGGGAGCAGTACTTC. J is TRBJ2-7 and V is TRBV4-2, with 10 bases lining up with TRBD2. Germline CDR1 is LGHNA and CDR2 is YNFKEQ. V lost 5 bases, J lost 7 bases, and 14 bases stayed unmatched. The CDR3 is 16 residues long.